A single sample is the source of the 25 T cell receptor beta chains below, sequenced in a study of blood T cells in healthy people across ages. Through a sample-barcoded 5' primer and a J-beta primer mix, a second PCR was run for roughly 7 to 12 cycles. TCRdb passed the 5' RACE reads through MiXCR, listing each CDR3 protein once. This sample has 700,000 or so distinct CDR3 sequences; approximately 21% occur once, and the top ten carry about 22%. Sequences were obtained from blood. These receptors originate from a man aged 65-85 years in good health.

V gene TRBV3-1 combines with J gene TRBJ2-7, with a possible D match to TRBD1 (7 bases). V was trimmed by 4 bases and J by 0 bases, leaving 13 bases between them. Germline loops: CDR1 LGHDT, CDR2 YNNKEL (reference sequence). The CDR3 extends over 15 amino acids. The CDR3 spells CASSPGGGRSYEQYV. The DNA for the CDR3 is TGTGCCAGCAGCCCAGGAGGGGGCCGCTCCTACGAGCAGTACGTC.

This rearrangement joins TRBV14 to TRBJ2-2; TRBD2 is a possible D gene (6 bases). CDR3 length equals 15 residues. From germline, CDR1 is SGHDN and CDR2 FVKESK. Trimming left V 4 bases short and J 5 bases short, with 14 bases between. CDR3 loop: CASSPQAGRTGELFF. CDR3 DNA sequence: TGTGCCAGCAGCCCTCAGGCGGGGAGAACCGGGGAGCTGTTTTTT.

This clonotype was seen many times. This chain joins TRBV12-3 or TRBV12-4 and TRBJ2-3; D might be TRBD2 (6 bases). This CDR3 has 14 residues. With 0 bases removed from V and 6 bases from J, the gap between germline ends came to 10 bases. The CDR3 spells CASSLAGGKDTQYF. In DNA form, the CDR3 reads TGTGCCAGCAGTTTAGCGGGGGGTAAGGATACGCAGTATTTT.

The chain links TRBV19 to TRBJ2-5; TRBD2 matches 13 bases. Germline CDR1 and CDR2: LNHDA and SQIVND (reference sequence). CDR3 size: 16 residues. After removal of 1 base from V and 4 bases from J, the junction contained 3 bases not matched to a gene. In DNA form, the CDR3 reads TGTGCCAGTAGTATAGGCCGACTAGCGGGAGGAGAGACCCAGTACTTC. It is translated as CASSIGRLAGGETQYF.

This clonotype was seen a few times. The chain uses TRBV5-1 and TRBJ2-5, with 14 bases lining up with TRBD2. V shed 5 bases, J shed 4 bases, and the junction held 13 bases outside the gene matches. CDR1 and CDR2 (germline): SGHRS, YFSETQ. The CDR3 consists of 18 residues. The CDR3 here is CASSYGAGTSGSGETQYF. CDR3 coding DNA: TGCGCCAGCAGTTACGGAGCCGGGACTAGCGGGAGTGGAGAGACCCAGTACTTC.

The rearrangement joins TRBV12-3 or TRBV12-4 to TRBJ2-3, with D perhaps TRBD2 (5 bases). The V and J ends lost 3 bases and 5 bases respectively, with 15 bases between them. The CDR3 consists of 15 residues. CDR3 residues: CASSFRVPRGDTQYF. The CDR3 DNA reads TGTGCCAGCAGTTTTCGAGTCCCCCGGGGAGATACGCAGTATTTT.

V gene TRBV20-1 combines with J gene TRBJ2-1; 13 nucleotides match TRBD2. J gave up 9 bases and V 3 bases, and 8 bases lay outside the gene matches. The length of the CDR3 is 15 residues. Per the germline V gene, CDR1 is DFQATT and CDR2 is SNEGSKA (reference sequence). CDR3 DNA sequence: TGCAGTGCTAGGGAACTAGCGGGAGGGCCTCTTGAGCAGTTCTTC. This encodes CSARELAGGPLEQFF.

This clonotype was recorded once. Germline and junction disagree at one end, which may indicate a read error. The genes are TRBV10-3 and TRBJ1-2; D is undetermined. The CDR3 is 13 residues long. CDR1 ENHRY and CDR2 SYGVKD come from the germline V gene. This CDR3 reads CAVSAETYRGYTF. In nucleotides, the CDR3 is TGTGCCGTCAGTGCGGAAACGTACCGAGGCTACACCTTC.

Turning to this clonotype: The CDR3 carries no conserved terminal phenylalanine or tryptophan, so it likely arises from a read error. The chain combines TRBV7-9 with TRBJ2-3; tentatively, D is TRBD2 (6 bases). CDR1 and CDR2 (germline): SEHNR, FQNEAQ (reference sequence). The CDR3 has 14 amino acids. V lost 5 bases and J 6 bases, leaving 15 bases between the germline ends. The CDR3 protein is CASSLGDSLDTQYL. The CDR3 coding sequence is TGTGCCAGCAGCCTTGGGGACTCCCTCGATACGCAGTATTTA.

There are a few counts of this clonotype. The chain carries TRBV11-2 and TRBJ1-3; no clear D gene. Trimming removed 3 bases at V and 0 bases at J, with 12 bases between. The CDR3 extends over 16 amino acids. CDR1 SGHAT and CDR2 FQNNGV come from the germline V gene. CDR3 region: CASSFSAVVSGNTIYF. The CDR3, as DNA: TGTGCCAGCAGCTTCTCGGCAGTGGTCTCTGGAAACACCATATATTTT.

This clonotype was counted only a few times. DNA for the CDR3: TGTGCCAGCAGTGACAGGAGGGCTGGAAACACCATATATTTT. It specifies CASSDRRAGNTIYF. This rearrangement joins TRBV2 to TRBJ1-3; D is undetermined. With 3 bases removed from V and 2 bases from J, the gap between germline ends came to 8 bases. The CDR3 is 14 amino acids. Germline V gene data show CDR1 as SNHLY and CDR2 as FYNNEI. Variable domain in full (rest from reference TRBV2 and TRBJ1-3): EPEVTQTPSHQVTQMGQEVILRCVPISNHLYFYWYRQILGQKVEFLVSFYNNEISEKSEIFDDQFSVERPDGSNFTLKIRSTKLEDSAMYFCASSDRRAGNTIYFGEGSWLTVV.

The rearrangement links TRBV11-2 to TRBJ2-3, with 10 bases that match TRBD2. The CDR3 is 16 residues long. J was trimmed by 5 bases and V by 4 bases; bases with no gene match: 9. CDR1 and CDR2 from the germline V gene are SGHAT and FQNNGV. CDR3 region: CASSSLAGAPGDTQYF. The CDR3, as DNA: TGTGCCAGCAGCTCGCTAGCGGGGGCCCCCGGAGATACGCAGTATTTT.

This rearrangement joins TRBV7-9 to TRBJ1-4; unclear D gene. The CDR3 totals 16 residues. Trimming stripped 5 bases from V and 4 bases from J, with 17 bases between. Germline V CDR1 and CDR2: SEHNR, FQNEAQ (reference sequence). The CDR3 bases are TGTGCCAGCAGCAATACCGCTAGGAGTGGTAATGAAAAACTGTTTTTT. Its translation is CASSNTARSGNEKLFF.

This clonotype was observed at least ten times. This sequence joins TRBV12-3 or TRBV12-4 and TRBJ1-2, with D possibly being TRBD1 (6 bases). This CDR3 is 13 amino acids long. Trimming pared 6 bases from V and 1 base from J, leaving 9 bases between. The chain's CDR3 is CASSRTVNYGYTF. The CDR3 DNA reads as TGTGCCAGCAGCCGGACAGTTAACTATGGCTACACCTTC.

The chain carries TRBV20-1 and TRBJ2-2; D is possibly TRBD1 or TRBD2 (5 bases each). CDR1 is DFQATT and CDR2 is SNEGSKA in the germline V gene (reference sequence). The CDR3 runs 13 residues. Trimming took off 0 bases at V and 5 bases at J, with 7 bases between the two ends. The CDR3 nucleotides are TGCAGTGCTAGAGATTGGGGGACCGGGGAGCTGTTTTTT. This gives the protein CSARDWGTGELFF.

The chain uses TRBV12-3 or TRBV12-4 and TRBJ1-4, with a weak D call TRBD1 (5 bases). With 7 bases removed from V and 8 bases from J, the gap between germline ends came to 14 bases. The CDR3 consists of 13 residues. The CDR3 DNA reads as TGTGCCAGCAAGTGGGGGTCGCGCGAAAAACTGTTTTTT. It translates to CASKWGSREKLFF.

This clonotype was observed a few times. The CDR3 nucleotides read TGCAGTGCCCCTGGGGTGGATACGCAGTATTTT. This translates into CSAPGVDTQYF. The V call is TRBV20-1, the J call TRBJ2-3; D is ambiguous. CDR1 is DFQATT, CDR2 SNEGSKA, per germline (reference sequence). The CDR3 length is 11 residues. V gave up 6 bases and J gave up 6 bases, with 10 bases separating them.

The chain uses TRBV28 and TRBJ2-6; D not certain. V lost 5 bases to trimming and J lost 2 bases, with 13 bases between them. The CDR3 contains 16 residues. Germline values: CDR1 MDHEN, CDR2 SYDVKM. This CDR3 is CASSTIGIAGANVLTF. The CDR3 DNA reads as TGTGCCAGCAGTACTATTGGGATTGCTGGGGCCAACGTCCTGACTTTC.

V gene TRBV18 combines with J gene TRBJ2-1; 7 bases fit TRBD2. The tail of the sequence fits TRBJ2-7 better, so the J call may be wrong. Germline CDR1 is KGHSH and CDR2 is LQKENI. The CDR3 is made up of 15 amino acids. The CDR3 here is CASSPMAGALVEQYV. As DNA, the CDR3 is TGTGCCAGCTCACCAATGGCGGGAGCACTGGTGGAGCAGTACGTC.

This clonotype was observed many times. The chain is built from TRBV6-6 and TRBJ1-1; D call uncertain. V lost 4 bases to trimming and J lost 1 base, with 10 bases between them. The CDR3 is 14 amino acids. Germline V gene data show CDR1 as MNHNY and CDR2 as SVGAGI (reference sequence). CDR3 amino acids: CASSLPQRNTEAFF. For the CDR3, the DNA is TGTGCCAGCAGTTTGCCCCAGAGGAACACTGAAGCTTTCTTT.

Notes on this clonotype: Mismatch with germline at one junction end may stem from a read error. This chain links TRBV12-3 or TRBV12-4 with TRBJ1-2; weak D call: TRBD1 (6 bases). This CDR3 is 12 amino acids long. CDR3 coding DNA: TGTGCCAGCAGTAATGGGGGGCCCCACGGACTCTTC. Protein product: CASSNGGPHGLF.

Only a few counts were recorded for this clonotype. The chain couples TRBV5-5 to TRBJ2-3, with 15 positions matching TRBD2. The length of the CDR3 is 16 residues. CDR1 is SGHKS and CDR2 is YYEKEE in the germline V gene (reference sequence). The V and J ends lost 3 bases and 4 bases, in that order; junction bases with no gene match: 3. The CDR3 reads CASSSGTSGGSDTQYF. The CDR3 DNA reads as TGTGCCAGCAGCTCTGGGACTAGCGGGGGGTCAGATACGCAGTATTTT. Combining the CDR3 with reference TRBV5-5 and TRBJ2-3 gives the whole variable domain DAGVTQSPTHLIKTRGQQVTLRCSPISGHKSVSWYQQVLGQGPQFIFQYYEKEERGRGNFPDRFSARQFPNYSSELNVNALLLGDSALYLCASSSGTSGGSDTQYFGPGTRLTVL.

This clonotype has more than one count but fewer than ten. This chain links TRBV12-3 or TRBV12-4 with TRBJ2-7; the D is unclear. This CDR3 contains 15 residues. Trimming pared 2 bases from V and 3 bases from J, leaving 14 bases between. The CDR3: CASSLFSPTNYEQYF. The CDR3 nucleotides read TGTGCCAGCAGTTTATTTTCCCCGACAAACTACGAGCAGTACTTC.

The genes are TRBV29-1 and TRBJ2-5, with TRBD1 as a possible D gene (6 bases). The J call could be wrong; TRBJ2-1 is a better fit for the DNA end. Germline loops: CDR1 SQVTM, CDR2 ANQGSEA. The CDR3 totals 13 residues. The CDR3 DNA is TGCAGCGCTAGGACAGTGATTTGGGGCGAGCAGTTCTTC. It codes for CSARTVIWGEQFF.

This chain joins TRBV7-2 and TRBJ1-2, with TRBD1 as a possible D gene (5 bases). CDR1 and CDR2 from the germline V gene are SGHTA and FQGNSA. The CDR3 covers 14 residues. The V end was cut by 0 bases, the J end by 5 bases, with 10 bases between. The CDR3 nucleotides read TGTGCCAGCAGCTTAGCGGGGGGATGGTATGGCTACACCTTC. It codes for CASSLAGGWYGYTF.